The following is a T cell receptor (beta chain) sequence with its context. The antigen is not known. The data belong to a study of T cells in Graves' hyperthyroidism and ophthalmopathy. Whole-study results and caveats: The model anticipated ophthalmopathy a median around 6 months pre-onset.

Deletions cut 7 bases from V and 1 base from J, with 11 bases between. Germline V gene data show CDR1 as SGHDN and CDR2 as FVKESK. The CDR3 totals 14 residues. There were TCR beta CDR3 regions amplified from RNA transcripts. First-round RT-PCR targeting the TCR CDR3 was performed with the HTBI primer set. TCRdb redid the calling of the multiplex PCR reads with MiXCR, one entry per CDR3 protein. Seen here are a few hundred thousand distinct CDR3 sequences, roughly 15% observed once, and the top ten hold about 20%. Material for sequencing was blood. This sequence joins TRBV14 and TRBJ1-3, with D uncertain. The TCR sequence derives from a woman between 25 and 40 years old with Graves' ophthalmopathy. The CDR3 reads CASKEGGSGNTIYF. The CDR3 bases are TGTGCCAGCAAGGAGGGAGGGTCTGGAAACACCATATATTTT.